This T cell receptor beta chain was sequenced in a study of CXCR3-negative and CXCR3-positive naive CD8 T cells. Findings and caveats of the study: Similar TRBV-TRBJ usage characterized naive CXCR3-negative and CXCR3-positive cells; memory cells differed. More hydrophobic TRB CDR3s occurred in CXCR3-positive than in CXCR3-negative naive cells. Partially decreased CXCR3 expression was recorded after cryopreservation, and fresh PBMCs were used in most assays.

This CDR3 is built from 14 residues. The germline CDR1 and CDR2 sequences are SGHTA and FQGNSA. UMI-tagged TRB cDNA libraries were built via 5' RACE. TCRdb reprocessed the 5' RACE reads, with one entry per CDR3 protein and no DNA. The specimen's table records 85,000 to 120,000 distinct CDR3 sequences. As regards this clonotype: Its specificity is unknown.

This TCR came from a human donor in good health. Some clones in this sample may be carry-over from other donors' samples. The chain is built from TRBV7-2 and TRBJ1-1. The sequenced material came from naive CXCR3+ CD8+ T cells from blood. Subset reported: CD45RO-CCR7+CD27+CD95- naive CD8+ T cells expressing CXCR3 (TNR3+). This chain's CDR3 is CASSLLDARGEAFF.